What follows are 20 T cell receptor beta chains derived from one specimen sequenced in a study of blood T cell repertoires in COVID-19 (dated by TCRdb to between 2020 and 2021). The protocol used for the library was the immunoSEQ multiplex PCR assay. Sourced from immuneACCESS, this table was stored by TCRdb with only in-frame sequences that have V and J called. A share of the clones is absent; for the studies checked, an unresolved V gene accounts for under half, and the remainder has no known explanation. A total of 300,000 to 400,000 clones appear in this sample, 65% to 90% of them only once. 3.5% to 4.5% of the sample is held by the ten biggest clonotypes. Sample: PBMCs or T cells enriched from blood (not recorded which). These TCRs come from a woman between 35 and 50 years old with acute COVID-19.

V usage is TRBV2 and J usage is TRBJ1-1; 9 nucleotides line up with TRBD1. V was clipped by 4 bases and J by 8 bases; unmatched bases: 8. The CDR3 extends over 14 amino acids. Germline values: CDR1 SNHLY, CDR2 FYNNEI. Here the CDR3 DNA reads TGTGCCAGCAGTGCACAGGGGGCTAAGACAGAAGCTTTCTTT. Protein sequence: CASSAQGAKTEAFF.

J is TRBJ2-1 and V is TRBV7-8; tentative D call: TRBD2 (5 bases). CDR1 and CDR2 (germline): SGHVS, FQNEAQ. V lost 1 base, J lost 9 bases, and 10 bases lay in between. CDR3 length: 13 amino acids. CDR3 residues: CASSLVGRSEQFF. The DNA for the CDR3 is TGTGCCAGCAGCTTAGTTGGGAGATCTGAGCAGTTCTTC.

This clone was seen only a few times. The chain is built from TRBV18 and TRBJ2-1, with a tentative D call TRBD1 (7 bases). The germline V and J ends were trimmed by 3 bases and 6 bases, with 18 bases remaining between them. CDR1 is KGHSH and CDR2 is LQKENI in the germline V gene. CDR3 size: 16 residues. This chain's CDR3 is CASSPVQGGASNEQFF. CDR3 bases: TGTGCCAGCTCACCTGTTCAGGGGGGCGCGAGCAATGAGCAGTTCTTC.

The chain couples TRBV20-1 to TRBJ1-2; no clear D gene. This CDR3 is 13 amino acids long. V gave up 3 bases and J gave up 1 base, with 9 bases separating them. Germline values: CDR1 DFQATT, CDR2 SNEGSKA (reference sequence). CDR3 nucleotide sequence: TGCAGTGCTAGTGTACAGAGTAACTATGGCTACACCTTC. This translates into CSASVQSNYGYTF.

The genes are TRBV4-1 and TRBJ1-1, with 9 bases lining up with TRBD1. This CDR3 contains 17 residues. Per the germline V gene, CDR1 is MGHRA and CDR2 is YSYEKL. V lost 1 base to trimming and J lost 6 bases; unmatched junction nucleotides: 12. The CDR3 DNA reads TGCGCCAGCAGCCAAGTGGGACAGGGCGCCAGTAGGGCTGAAGCTTTCTTT. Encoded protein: CASSQVGQGASRAEAFF.

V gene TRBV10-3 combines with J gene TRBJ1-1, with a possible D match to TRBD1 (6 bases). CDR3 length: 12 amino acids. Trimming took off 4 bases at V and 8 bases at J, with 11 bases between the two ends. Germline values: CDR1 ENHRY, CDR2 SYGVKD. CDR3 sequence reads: CAISVEGTEAFF. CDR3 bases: TGTGCCATCAGTGTAGAGGGGACAGAAGCTTTCTTT.

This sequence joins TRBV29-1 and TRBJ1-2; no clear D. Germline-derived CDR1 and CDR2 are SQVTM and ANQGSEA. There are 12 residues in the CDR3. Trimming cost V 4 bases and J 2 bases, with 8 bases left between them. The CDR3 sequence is CSVGERNYGYTF. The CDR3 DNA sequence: TGCAGCGTTGGGGAGAGAAACTATGGCTACACCTTC.

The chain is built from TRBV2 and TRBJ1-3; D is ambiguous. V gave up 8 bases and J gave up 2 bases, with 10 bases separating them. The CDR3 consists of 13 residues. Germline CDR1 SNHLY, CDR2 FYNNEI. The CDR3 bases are TGTGCCAGCGCAATGGCAACTGGAAACACCATATATTTT. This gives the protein CASAMATGNTIYF.

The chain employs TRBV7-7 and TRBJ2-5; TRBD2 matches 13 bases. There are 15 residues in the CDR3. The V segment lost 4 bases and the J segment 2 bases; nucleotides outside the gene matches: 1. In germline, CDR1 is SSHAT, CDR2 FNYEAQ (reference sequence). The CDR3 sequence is CASSSTSGGQETQYF. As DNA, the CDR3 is TGTGCCAGCAGCTCGACTAGCGGGGGGCAAGAGACCCAGTACTTC.

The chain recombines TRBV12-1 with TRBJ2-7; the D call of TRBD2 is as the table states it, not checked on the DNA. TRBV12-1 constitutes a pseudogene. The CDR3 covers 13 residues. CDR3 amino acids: CASSLLRYYEQYF. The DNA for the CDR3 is TGTGCCAGCAGCCTTTTGCGATACTACGAGCAGTACTTC.

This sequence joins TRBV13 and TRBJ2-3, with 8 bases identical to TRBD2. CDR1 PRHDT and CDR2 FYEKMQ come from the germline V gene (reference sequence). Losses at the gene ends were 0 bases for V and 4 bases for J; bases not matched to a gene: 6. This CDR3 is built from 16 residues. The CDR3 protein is CASSLGRGGNSDTQYF. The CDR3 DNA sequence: TGTGCCAGCAGCTTAGGCCGGGGGGGTAATTCAGATACGCAGTATTTT.

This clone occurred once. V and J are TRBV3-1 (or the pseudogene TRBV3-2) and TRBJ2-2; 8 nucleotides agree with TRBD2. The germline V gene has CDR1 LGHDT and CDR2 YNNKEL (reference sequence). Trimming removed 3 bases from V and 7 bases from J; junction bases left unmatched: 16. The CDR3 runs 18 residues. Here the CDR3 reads CASSQSGLASHLGGELFF. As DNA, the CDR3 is TGTGCCAGCAGCCAGTCCGGACTAGCATCCCACCTTGGCGGGGAGCTGTTTTTT.

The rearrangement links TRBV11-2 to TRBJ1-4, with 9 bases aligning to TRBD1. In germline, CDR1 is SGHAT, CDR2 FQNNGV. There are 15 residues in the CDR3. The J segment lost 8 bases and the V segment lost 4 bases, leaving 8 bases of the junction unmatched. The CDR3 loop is CASSSRGTGREKLFF. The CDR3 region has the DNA TGTGCCAGCAGCTCGAGGGGGACAGGGAGGGAAAAACTGTTTTTT.

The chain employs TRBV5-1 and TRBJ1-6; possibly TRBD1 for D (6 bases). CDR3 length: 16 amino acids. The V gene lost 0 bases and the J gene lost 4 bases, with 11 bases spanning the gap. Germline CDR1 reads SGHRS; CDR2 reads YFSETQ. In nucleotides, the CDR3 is TGCGCCAGCAGCTTGGGGGCAGGGGATTATAATTCACCCCTCCACTTT. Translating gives CASSLGAGDYNSPLHF.

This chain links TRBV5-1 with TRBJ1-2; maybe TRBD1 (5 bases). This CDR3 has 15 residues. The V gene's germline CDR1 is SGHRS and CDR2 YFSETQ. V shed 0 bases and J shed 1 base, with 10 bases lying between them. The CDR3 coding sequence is TGCGCCAGCAGCTTGGCGCAGGGCCTTAACTATGGCTACACCTTC. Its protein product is CASSLAQGLNYGYTF.

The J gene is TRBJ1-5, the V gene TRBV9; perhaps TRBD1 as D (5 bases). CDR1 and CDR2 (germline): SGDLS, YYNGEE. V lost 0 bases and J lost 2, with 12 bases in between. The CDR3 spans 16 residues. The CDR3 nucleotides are TGTGCCAGCAGCGTAGTTCAGGGTAGGCGCAATCAGCCCCAGCATTTT. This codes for CASSVVQGRRNQPQHF. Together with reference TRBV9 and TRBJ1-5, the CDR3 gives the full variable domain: DSGVTQTPKHLITATGQRVTLRCSPRSGDLSVYWYQQSLDQGLQFLIQYYNGEERAKGNILERFSAQQFPDLHSELNLSSLELGDSALYFCASSVVQGRRNQPQHFGDGTRLSIL.

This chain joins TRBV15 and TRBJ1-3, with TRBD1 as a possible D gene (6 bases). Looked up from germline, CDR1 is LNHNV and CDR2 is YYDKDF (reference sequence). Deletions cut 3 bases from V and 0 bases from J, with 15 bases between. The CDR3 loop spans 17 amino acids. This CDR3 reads CATSSGQGQSSGNTIYF. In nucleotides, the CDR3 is TGTGCCACCAGCAGCGGACAAGGACAGAGCTCTGGAAACACCATATATTTT.

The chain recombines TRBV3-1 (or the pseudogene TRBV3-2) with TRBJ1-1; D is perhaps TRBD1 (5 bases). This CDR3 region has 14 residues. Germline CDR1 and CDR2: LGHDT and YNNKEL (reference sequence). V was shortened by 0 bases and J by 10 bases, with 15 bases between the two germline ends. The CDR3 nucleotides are TGTGCCAGCAGCCAAGAGGGTCGCGGGGGGGGAGCTTTCTTT. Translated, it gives CASSQEGRGGGAFF.

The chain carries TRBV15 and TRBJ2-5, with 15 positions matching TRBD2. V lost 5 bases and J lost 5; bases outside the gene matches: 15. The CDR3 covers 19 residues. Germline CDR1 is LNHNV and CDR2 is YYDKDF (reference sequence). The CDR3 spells CATSEPFRTSGRARETQYF. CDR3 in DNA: TGTGCCACCAGCGAACCATTCCGGACTAGCGGGAGGGCCAGGGAGACCCAGTACTTC.

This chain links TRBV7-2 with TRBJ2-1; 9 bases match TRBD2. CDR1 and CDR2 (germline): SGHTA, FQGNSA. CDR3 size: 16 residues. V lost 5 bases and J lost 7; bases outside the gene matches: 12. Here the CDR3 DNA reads TGTGCCAGCAGCCTAGGGGCGGGAGGGACTGGAAATGAGCAGTTCTTC. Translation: CASSLGAGGTGNEQFF.